The TCR beta chain under discussion was sequenced for a study of shared clonotypes between healthy human individuals. Broader study findings: Generation probabilities of non-shared clonotypes were lower (relative to those shared by all four donors). Few donors limited the genetic and exposure-history diversity represented.

Concerning this clone: Its target is not known. The same CDR3 is also encoded by other DNA sequences in this sample.

The CDR3 runs 15 residues. Germline CDR1 and CDR2: SGHRS and YFSETQ. V was clipped by 3 bases and J by 0 bases, with 9 bases between them. It was across several immunoSEQ plates that each subset's genomic DNA was evenly split. The assay was immunoSEQ multiplex PCR, and TCRdb's table has in-frame clones only and misses some. The sample lists 2 million to 2.5 million clones, over 90% occurring once. The chain joins TRBV5-1 to TRBJ2-2; possible D gene TRBD1, 6 bases. This clonotype originated in a man between 18 and 29 years old in good health. Some clones in this sample may be carry-over from other donors' samples. Sequencing used naive CD4+ T cells from PBMCs. Subset specified: CD45RA+ positively selected. The CDR3 nucleotides are TGCGCCAGCAGCTCGGGACAATCGAACACCGGGGAGCTGTTTTTT. Translating it yields CASSSGQSNTGELFF.